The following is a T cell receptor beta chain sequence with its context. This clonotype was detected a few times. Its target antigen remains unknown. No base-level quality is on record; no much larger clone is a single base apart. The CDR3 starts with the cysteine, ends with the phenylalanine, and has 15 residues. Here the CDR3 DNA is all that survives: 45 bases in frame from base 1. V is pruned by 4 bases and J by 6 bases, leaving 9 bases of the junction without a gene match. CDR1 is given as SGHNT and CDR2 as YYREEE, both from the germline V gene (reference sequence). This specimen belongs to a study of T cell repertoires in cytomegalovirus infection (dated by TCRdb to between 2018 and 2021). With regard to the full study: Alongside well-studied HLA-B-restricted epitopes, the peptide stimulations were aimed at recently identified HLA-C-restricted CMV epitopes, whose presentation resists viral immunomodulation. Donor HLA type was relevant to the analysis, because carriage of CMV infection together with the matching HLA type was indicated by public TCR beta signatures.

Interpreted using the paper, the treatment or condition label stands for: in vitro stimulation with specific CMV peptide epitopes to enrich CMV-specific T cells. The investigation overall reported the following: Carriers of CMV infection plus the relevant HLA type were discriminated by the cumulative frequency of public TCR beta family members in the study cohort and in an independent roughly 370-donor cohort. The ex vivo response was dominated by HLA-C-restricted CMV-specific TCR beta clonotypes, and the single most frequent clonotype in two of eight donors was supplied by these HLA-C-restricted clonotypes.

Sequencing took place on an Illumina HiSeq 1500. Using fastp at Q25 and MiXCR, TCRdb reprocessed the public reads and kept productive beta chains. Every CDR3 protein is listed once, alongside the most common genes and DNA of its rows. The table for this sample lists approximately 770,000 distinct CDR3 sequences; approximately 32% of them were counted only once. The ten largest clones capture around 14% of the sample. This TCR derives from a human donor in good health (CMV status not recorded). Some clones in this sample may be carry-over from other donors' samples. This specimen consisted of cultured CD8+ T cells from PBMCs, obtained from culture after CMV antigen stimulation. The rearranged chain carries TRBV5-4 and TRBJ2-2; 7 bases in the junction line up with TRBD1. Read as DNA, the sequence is TGTGCCAGCAGCCTCGAGAAGGGGGCGCCCGGGGAGCTGTTTTTT. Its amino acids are CASSLEKGAPGELFF.